The 27 T cell receptor beta chains reported below all come from one sample, sequenced in a study of CD8+ T cells in alopecia areata. Isolated RNA was reverse transcribed into cDNA used as the sequencing template. Sequencing was performed with immunoSEQ multiplex PCR; in TCRdb, only in-frame clones are kept and a portion is missing. The repertoire has some 120,000 clones, around 50% of them found once; the top ten carry roughly a tenth. Input material: NKG2D-low CD8+ T cells sorted from blood. The receptors were gathered from a human donor with alopecia areata.

The chain is built from TRBV29-1 and TRBJ1-5; weak D call: TRBD1 (5 bases). Germline assignment: CDR1 SQVTM and CDR2 ANQGSEA. V was trimmed by 1 base and J by 3 bases, leaving 16 bases between them. The CDR3 length is 16 residues. In DNA form, the CDR3 reads TGCAGCGTTGAAGGGGAGAGCAGGGCGGACAATCAGCCCCAGCATTTT. Residues: CSVEGESRADNQPQHF.

This clone was seen once. This sequence joins TRBV29-1 and TRBJ2-1; 7 nucleotides agree with TRBD1. CDR3 size: 13 residues. Losses at the gene ends were 3 bases for V and 7 bases for J; bases not matched to a gene: 6. Germline V gives CDR1 SQVTM, CDR2 ANQGSEA. For the CDR3, the DNA is TGCAGCGTTGATACAGGGACAGAGAATGAGCAGTTCTTC. Translation gives CSVDTGTENEQFF.

This chain links TRBV6-6 with TRBJ2-1; D assignment may be TRBD1 or TRBD2 (5 bases each). The germline CDR1 and CDR2 sequences are MNHNY and SVGAGI (reference sequence). There are 14 residues in the CDR3. The V and J ends lost 3 bases and 7 bases respectively, with 13 bases between them. Written as DNA, the CDR3 is TGTGCCAGCAGTTATCAGGGAGACATGAATGAGCAGTTCTTC. Translated, it gives CASSYQGDMNEQFF.

The genes are TRBV29-1 and TRBJ2-5; D perhaps matches TRBD1 (6 bases). V was shortened by 4 bases and J by 1 base, with 13 bases between the two germline ends. This CDR3 spans 14 amino acids. The germline V gene has CDR1 SQVTM and CDR2 ANQGSEA. CDR3 nucleotide sequence: TGCAGCGTTGGGACAGCCAGCCTCCAAGAGACCCAGTACTTC. Translation gives CSVGTASLQETQYF.

The chain joins TRBV28 to TRBJ2-1; D remains unclear. CDR1 and CDR2 from the germline V gene are MDHEN and SYDVKM. This CDR3 is 12 amino acids long. V lost 7 bases to trimming and J lost 8 bases, with 12 bases between them. The CDR3 coding sequence is TGTGCCAGCACCACCTACCAACATGAGCAGTTCTTC. Its protein is CASTTYQHEQFF.

The genes are TRBV27 and TRBJ2-7, with 7 bases identical to TRBD1. The CDR3 has 13 residues. V trimming: 8 bases; J trimming: 5 bases; junction bases outside the gene matches: 9. Germline CDR1 and CDR2: MNHEY and SMNVEV (reference sequence). The CDR3 DNA follows: TGTGCCAGCTCGGGGACAGACGACCACGAGCAGTACTTC. This encodes CASSGTDDHEQYF.

This chain links TRBV2 with TRBJ2-5; no firm D call. Trimming shortened V by 3 bases and J by 2 bases, and 7 bases separated the two germline ends. The CDR3 spans 13 residues. The germline gives CDR1 SNHLY, CDR2 FYNNEI. The CDR3 DNA sequence: TGTGCCAGCAGTGAGAGAGTTCAAGAGACCCAGTACTTC. This codes for CASSERVQETQYF.

This clone was seen a handful of times. The V call is TRBV29-1, the J call TRBJ1-1; no clear D. Germline V gene lookup returns CDR1 SQVTM and CDR2 ANQGSEA. V shed 5 bases and J shed 11 bases, with 15 bases lying between them. This CDR3 is 11 amino acids long. CDR3 sequence: CSVLILGWAFF. The CDR3 DNA sequence: TGCAGCGTTCTCATCCTGGGGTGGGCTTTCTTT.

Worth noting for this clone: Other DNA sequences in the sample encode the same CDR3. This chain joins TRBV5-6 and TRBJ2-7; 9 bases are a match to TRBD1. J was trimmed by 3 bases and V by 3 bases; bases with no gene match: 4. CDR1 SGHDT and CDR2 YYEEEE come from the germline V gene. This CDR3 has 14 residues. The CDR3 sequence: CASSSGTGSYEQYF. The CDR3, as DNA: TGTGCCAGCAGCTCTGGGACAGGGAGCTACGAGCAGTACTTC.

The J gene is TRBJ2-2, the V gene TRBV30; TRBD2 might be the D (5 bases). CDR1 and CDR2 from the germline V gene are GTSNPN and SVGIG (reference sequence). The germline V and J ends were trimmed by 2 bases and 7 bases, with 14 bases remaining between them. CDR3 size: 14 residues. The CDR3 DNA is TGTGCCTGGAGTCCCTCAGTTAGCGACGGGGAGCTGTTTTTT. Protein product: CAWSPSVSDGELFF.

The chain uses TRBV5-6 and TRBJ1-2, with D perhaps TRBD1 (5 bases). Between the trimmed V and J ends, which lost 0 bases and 8 bases, there was a span of 11 bases. The CDR3 loop spans 13 amino acids. The V gene's germline CDR1 is SGHDT and CDR2 YYEEEE. The CDR3 DNA reads as TGTGCCAGCAGCTTGGGGGCAGGGCTCGGCTACACCTTC. This gives the protein CASSLGAGLGYTF.

Of note for this clone: The sample contains more than one DNA sequence encoding this CDR3. V usage is TRBV29-1 and J usage is TRBJ2-7, with 7 bases lining up with TRBD2. The CDR3 totals 13 residues. Germline CDR1 and CDR2: SQVTM and ANQGSEA. With 4 bases clipped from V and 1 base from J, the junction kept 4 bases outside the gene matches. This CDR3 is CSVAGGSSYEQYF. For the CDR3, the DNA is TGCAGCGTTGCCGGCGGGAGTTCCTACGAGCAGTACTTC.

This clone has just a few counts. Here the CDR3 DNA reads TGTGCCAAGACGGGGGGGCCGACAGATACGCAGTATTTT. This gives the protein CAKTGGPTDTQYF. J is TRBJ2-3 and V is TRBV2; TRBD2 agrees at 8 bases. The V gene's germline CDR1 is SNHLY and CDR2 FYNNEI. V gave up 10 bases and J gave up 3 bases; unmatched junction bases: 6. This CDR3 region has 13 residues.

This clone has only a few counts. This rearrangement joins TRBV29-1 to TRBJ1-2; a possible D gene is TRBD1 (6 bases). The CDR3 has 12 amino acids. Germline V gene lookup returns CDR1 SQVTM and CDR2 ANQGSEA. Trimming removed 4 bases at V and 7 bases at J, with 13 bases between. The CDR3 sequence: CSVAQGLGGYTF. In DNA form, the CDR3 reads TGCAGCGTTGCGCAGGGGTTGGGTGGCTACACCTTC.

This clone was seen more than once but under ten times. The chain recombines TRBV7-6 with TRBJ2-2; 8 positions match TRBD2. V dropped 1 base and J dropped 5; count of bases not matched to a gene: 0. CDR1 SGHVS and CDR2 FNYEAQ come from the germline V gene. There are 14 residues in the CDR3. The CDR3 sequence: CASSLGGGTGELFF. The CDR3 DNA follows: TGTGCCAGCAGCTTAGGCGGGGGGACCGGGGAGCTGTTTTTT.

In its sample, this clone was seen a few times. V gene TRBV29-1 combines with J gene TRBJ2-1; 9 bases are a match to TRBD2. This CDR3 contains 13 residues. The ends lost 7 bases at V and 6 bases at J; junction bases unmatched: 7. Per the germline V gene, CDR1 is SQVTM and CDR2 is ANQGSEA. The CDR3 region is CSGLAGVGNEQFF. The DNA for the CDR3 is TGCAGCGGCTTAGCGGGAGTTGGCAATGAGCAGTTCTTC.

For this clone: Different DNA sequences within this sample yield the same CDR3. The chain employs TRBV5-6 and TRBJ2-7; no firm D call. The CDR3 runs to 11 residues. Trimming shortened V by 0 bases and J by 3 bases, and 1 base separated the two germline ends. Germline values: CDR1 SGHDT, CDR2 YYEEEE. The CDR3 region is CASSLGYEQYF. In DNA, the CDR3 is TGTGCCAGCAGCTTGGGCTACGAGCAGTACTTC. Looking up the rest from reference TRBV5-6 and TRBJ2-7 gives the full variable domain: DAGVTQSPTHLIKTRGQQVTLRCSPKSGHDTVSWYQQALGQGPQFIFQYYEEEERQRGNFPDRFSGHQFPNYSSELNVNALLLGDSALYLCASSLGYEQYFGPGTRLTVT.

The rearrangement links TRBV28 to TRBJ2-5; D possibly corresponds to TRBD2 (7 bases). Trimming left V 4 bases short and J 4 bases short, with 16 bases between. Germline assignment: CDR1 MDHEN and CDR2 SYDVKM. This CDR3 is built from 15 residues. CDR3 loop: CASSSRGGAGETQYF. In DNA form, the CDR3 reads TGTGCCAGCAGTTCCCGCGGGGGCGCGGGAGAGACCCAGTACTTC.

This chain links TRBV11-2 with TRBJ2-5, with TRBD2 identical over 11 bases. The V gene end was trimmed by 3 bases and the J gene end by 2 bases; junction bases not matched to a gene: 5. Per germline, CDR1 SGHAT and CDR2 FQNNGV. The CDR3 length is 16 residues. The CDR3 sequence: CASSFPTSGAQETQYF. The CDR3 DNA follows: TGTGCCAGCAGCTTCCCGACTAGCGGGGCTCAAGAGACCCAGTACTTC.

The chain employs TRBV27 and TRBJ1-2; D is possibly TRBD1 (6 bases). Deletions cut 7 bases from V and 3 bases from J, with 12 bases between. The V gene's germline CDR1 is MNHEY and CDR2 SMNVEV (reference sequence). The length of the CDR3 is 13 residues. CDR3 protein: CASTSDRYYGYTF. CDR3 nucleotides: TGTGCCAGCACCTCGGACAGATACTATGGCTACACCTTC.

The CDR3 loop is CASSLGSGSSPLHF. CDR3 bases: TGTGCCAGCAGCTTAGGGTCAGGGTCTTCACCCCTCCACTTT. The chain employs TRBV7-6 and TRBJ1-6; tentative D call: TRBD1 (5 bases). The V gene's germline CDR1 is SGHVS and CDR2 FNYEAQ. V was clipped by 1 base and J by 9 bases, with 10 bases between them. There are 14 residues in the CDR3.

This clone has only a few counts. The chain uses TRBV9 and TRBJ2-1, with 7 nucleotides matching TRBD2. The CDR3 runs 12 residues. Germline trimming cut 3 bases from V and 8 bases from J; bases unmatched to any gene: 2. The V gene's germline CDR1 is SGDLS and CDR2 YYNGEE. CDR3 DNA: TGTGCCAGCAGCGCTACTAGCGATGAGCAGTTCTTC. Its translation: CASSATSDEQFF.

The rearrangement uses TRBV29-1 and TRBJ2-7; 7 bases line up with TRBD1. Trimming cost V 1 base and J 2 bases; bases outside gene matches: 5. Germline V gene data show CDR1 as SQVTM and CDR2 as ANQGSEA. This CDR3 has 14 residues. The CDR3 nucleotides are TGCAGCGTTGAAGTAGGGGACAGACCCTACGAGCAGTACTTC. Encoded protein: CSVEVGDRPYEQYF.

This clone was seen more than once but under ten times. J is TRBJ2-1 and V is TRBV29-1; TRBD2 agrees at 7 bases. This CDR3 has 13 amino acids. The V segment lost 4 bases and the J segment 3 bases; nucleotides outside the gene matches: 3. Germline V gene sequence: CDR1 SQVTM, CDR2 ANQGSEA. The CDR3 is CSVVRGDYNEQFF. The CDR3 nucleotides are TGCAGCGTTGTACGGGGGGACTACAATGAGCAGTTCTTC.

The chain links TRBV5-1 to TRBJ2-1, with TRBD2 matching 13 bases. CDR1 SGHRS and CDR2 YFSETQ come from the germline V gene. CDR3 length: 15 amino acids. V lost 1 base and J lost 10; bases outside the gene matches: 5. CDR3 nucleotide sequence: TGCGCCAGCAGCTTGCCGGGGACTAGCGGGATCGAGCAGTTCTTC. Translation: CASSLPGTSGIEQFF.

This clone was found a few times. V usage is TRBV4-1 and J usage is TRBJ2-3, with TRBD2 identical over 7 bases. The CDR3 length is 14 residues. Germline assignment: CDR1 MGHRA and CDR2 YSYEKL. Germline trimming cut 1 base from V and 5 bases from J; bases unmatched to any gene: 3. This chain's CDR3 is CASSQGAGRDTQYF. In DNA form, the CDR3 reads TGCGCCAGCAGCCAAGGAGCGGGAAGAGATACGCAGTATTTT.

The J gene is TRBJ2-7, the V gene TRBV7-9; 7 positions agree with TRBD1. Germline-derived CDR1 and CDR2 are SEHNR and FQNEAQ (reference sequence). The CDR3 totals 14 residues. Trimming cost V 5 bases and J 0 bases; bases outside gene matches: 4. Here the CDR3 DNA reads TGTGCCAGCAGCAAGGGACAGAGCTCCTACGAGCAGTACTTC. It codes for CASSKGQSSYEQYF.